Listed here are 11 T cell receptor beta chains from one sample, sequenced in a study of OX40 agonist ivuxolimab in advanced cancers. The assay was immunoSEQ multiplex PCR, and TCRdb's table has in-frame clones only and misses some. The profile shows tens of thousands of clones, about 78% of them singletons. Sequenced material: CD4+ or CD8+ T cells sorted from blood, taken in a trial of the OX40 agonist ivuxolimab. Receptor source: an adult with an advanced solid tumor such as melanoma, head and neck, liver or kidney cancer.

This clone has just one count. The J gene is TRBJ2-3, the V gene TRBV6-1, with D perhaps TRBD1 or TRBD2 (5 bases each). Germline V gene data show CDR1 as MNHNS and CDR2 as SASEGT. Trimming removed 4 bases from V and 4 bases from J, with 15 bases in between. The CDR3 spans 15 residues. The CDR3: CASSVITGGPDTQYF. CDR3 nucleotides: TGTGCCAGCAGTGTCATAACAGGAGGCCCAGATACGCAGTATTTT.

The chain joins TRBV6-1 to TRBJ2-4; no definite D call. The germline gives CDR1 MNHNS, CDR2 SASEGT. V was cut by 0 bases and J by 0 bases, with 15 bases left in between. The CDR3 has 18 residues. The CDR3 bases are TGTGCCAGCAGTGAAGCTATTAAGATGACAATAGCCAAAAACATTCAGTACTTC. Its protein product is CASSEAIKMTIAKNIQYF.

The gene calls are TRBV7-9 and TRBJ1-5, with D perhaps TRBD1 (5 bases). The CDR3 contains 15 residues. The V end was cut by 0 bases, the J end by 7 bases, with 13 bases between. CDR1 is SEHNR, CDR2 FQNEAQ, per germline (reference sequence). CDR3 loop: CASSLAGVRGQPQHF. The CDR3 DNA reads TGTGCCAGCAGCTTAGCGGGAGTGCGGGGCCAGCCCCAGCATTTT.

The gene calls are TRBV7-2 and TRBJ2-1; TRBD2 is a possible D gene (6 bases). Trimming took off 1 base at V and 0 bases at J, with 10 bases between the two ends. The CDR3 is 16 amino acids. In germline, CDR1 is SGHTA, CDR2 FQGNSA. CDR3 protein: CASSLGAGSSYNEQFF. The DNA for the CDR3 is TGTGCCAGCAGCTTAGGGGCGGGAAGCTCCTACAATGAGCAGTTCTTC.

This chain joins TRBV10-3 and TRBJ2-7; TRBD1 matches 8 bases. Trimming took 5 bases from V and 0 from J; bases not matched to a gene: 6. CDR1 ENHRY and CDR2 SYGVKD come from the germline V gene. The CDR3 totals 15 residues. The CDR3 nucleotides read TGTGCCATCAGTAAGACAGGGGTGAGCTCCTACGAGCAGTACTTC. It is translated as CAISKTGVSSYEQYF.

This CDR3 is CASRLNRGTDTQYF. The CDR3, as DNA: TGCGCCAGCAGGTTGAACAGGGGCACAGATACGCAGTATTTT. This chain links TRBV5-1 with TRBJ2-3; the D gene is possibly TRBD1 (6 bases). The germline gives CDR1 SGHRS, CDR2 YFSETQ. V shed 5 bases and J shed 1 base, with 11 bases lying between them. The CDR3 totals 14 residues.

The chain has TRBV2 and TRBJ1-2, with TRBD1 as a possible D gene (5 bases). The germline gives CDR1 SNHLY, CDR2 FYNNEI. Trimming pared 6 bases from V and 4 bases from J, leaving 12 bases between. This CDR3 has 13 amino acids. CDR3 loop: CASRGGVGYGYTF. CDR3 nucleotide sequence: TGTGCCAGCAGAGGAGGGGTAGGCTATGGCTACACCTTC.

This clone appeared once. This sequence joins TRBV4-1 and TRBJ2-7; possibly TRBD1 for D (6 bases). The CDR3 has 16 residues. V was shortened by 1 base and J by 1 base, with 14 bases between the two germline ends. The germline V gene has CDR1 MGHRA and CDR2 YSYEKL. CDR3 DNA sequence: TGCGCCAGCAGCCAAGCCTGGACAGCATCTTCCTACGAGCAGTACTTC. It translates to CASSQAWTASSYEQYF.

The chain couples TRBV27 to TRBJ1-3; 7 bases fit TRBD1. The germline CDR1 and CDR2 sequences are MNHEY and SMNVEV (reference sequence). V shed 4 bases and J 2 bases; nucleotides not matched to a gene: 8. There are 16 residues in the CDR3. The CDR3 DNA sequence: TGTGCCAGCAGTTCAACAGGGGCTCCAACTGGAAACACCATATATTTT. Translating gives CASSSTGAPTGNTIYF.

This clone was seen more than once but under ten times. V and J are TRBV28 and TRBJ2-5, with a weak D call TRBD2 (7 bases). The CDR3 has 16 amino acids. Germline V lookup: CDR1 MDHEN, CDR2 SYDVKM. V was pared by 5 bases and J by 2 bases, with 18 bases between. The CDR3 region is CASSRGRGALQETQYF. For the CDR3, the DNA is TGTGCCAGCAGTAGGGGCCGGGGGGCCCTTCAAGAGACCCAGTACTTC.

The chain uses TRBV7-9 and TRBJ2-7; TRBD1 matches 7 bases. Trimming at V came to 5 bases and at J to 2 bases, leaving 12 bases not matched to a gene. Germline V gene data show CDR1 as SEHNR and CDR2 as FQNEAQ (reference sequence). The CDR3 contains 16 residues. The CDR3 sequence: CASSPMPGQKTYEQYF. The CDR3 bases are TGTGCCAGCAGCCCTATGCCGGGACAGAAGACCTACGAGCAGTACTTC.